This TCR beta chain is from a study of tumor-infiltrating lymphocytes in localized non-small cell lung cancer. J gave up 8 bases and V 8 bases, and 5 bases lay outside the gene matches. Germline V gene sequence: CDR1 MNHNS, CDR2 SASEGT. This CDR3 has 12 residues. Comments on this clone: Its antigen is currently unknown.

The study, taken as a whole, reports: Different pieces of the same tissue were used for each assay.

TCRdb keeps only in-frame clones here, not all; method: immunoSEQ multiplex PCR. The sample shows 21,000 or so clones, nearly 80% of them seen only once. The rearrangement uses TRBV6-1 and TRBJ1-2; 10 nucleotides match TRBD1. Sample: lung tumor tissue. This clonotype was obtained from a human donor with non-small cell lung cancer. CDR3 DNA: TGTGCCAGCCAGGGACAGGGGATGGGCTACACCTTC. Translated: CASQGQGMGYTF.